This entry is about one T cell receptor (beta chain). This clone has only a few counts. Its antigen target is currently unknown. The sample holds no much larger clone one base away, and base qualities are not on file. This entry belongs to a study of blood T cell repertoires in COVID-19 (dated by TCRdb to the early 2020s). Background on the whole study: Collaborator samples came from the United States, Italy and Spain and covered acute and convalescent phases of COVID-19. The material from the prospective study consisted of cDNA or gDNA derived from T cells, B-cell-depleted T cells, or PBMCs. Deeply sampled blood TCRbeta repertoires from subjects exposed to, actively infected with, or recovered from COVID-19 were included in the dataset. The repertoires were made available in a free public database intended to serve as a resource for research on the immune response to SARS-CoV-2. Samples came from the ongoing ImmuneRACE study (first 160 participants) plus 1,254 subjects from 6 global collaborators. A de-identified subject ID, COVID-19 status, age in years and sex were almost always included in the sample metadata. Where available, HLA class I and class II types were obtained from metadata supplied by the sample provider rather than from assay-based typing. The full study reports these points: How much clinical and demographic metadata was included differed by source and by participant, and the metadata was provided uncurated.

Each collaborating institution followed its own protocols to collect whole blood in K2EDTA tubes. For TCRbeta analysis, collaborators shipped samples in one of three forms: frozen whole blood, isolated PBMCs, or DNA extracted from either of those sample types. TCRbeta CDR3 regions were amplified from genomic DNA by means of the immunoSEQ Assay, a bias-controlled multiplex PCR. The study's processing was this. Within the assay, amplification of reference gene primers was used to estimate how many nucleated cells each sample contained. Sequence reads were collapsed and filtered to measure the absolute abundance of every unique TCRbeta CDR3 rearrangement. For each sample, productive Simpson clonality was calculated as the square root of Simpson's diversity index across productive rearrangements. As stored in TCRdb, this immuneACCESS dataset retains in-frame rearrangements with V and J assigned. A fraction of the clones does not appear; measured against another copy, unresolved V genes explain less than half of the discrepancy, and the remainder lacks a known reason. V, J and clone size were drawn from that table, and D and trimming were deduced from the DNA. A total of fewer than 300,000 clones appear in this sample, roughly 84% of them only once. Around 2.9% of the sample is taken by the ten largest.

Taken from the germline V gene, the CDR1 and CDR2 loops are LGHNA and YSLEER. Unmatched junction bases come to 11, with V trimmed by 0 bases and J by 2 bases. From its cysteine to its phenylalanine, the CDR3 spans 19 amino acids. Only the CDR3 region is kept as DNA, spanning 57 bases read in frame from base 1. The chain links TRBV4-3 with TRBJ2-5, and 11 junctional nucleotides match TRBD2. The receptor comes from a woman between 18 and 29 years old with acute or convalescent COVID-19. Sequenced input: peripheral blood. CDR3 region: CASSQEEGPSGRSQETQYF. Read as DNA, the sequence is TGCGCCAGCAGCCAAGAAGAGGGGCCTAGCGGGAGGTCTCAAGAGACCCAGTACTTC.